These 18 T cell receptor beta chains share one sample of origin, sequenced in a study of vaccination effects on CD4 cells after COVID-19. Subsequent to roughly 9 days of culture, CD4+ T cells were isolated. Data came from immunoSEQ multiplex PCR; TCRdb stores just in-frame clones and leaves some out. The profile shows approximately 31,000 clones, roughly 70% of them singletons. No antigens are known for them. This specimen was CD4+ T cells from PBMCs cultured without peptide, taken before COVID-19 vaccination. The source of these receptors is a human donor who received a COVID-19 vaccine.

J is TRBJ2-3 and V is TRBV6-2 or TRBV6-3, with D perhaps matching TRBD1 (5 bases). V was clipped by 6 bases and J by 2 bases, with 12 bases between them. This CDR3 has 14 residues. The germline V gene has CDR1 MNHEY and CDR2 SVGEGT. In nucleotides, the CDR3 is TGTGCCAGCAGCCTACAGGAGACCACAGATACGCAGTATTTT. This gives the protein CASSLQETTDTQYF.

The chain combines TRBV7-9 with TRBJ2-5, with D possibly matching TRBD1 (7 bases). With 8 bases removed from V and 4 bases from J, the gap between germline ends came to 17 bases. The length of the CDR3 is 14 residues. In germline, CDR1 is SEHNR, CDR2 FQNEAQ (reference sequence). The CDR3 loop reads CASANIRGVETQYF. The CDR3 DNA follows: TGTGCCAGCGCCAACATCAGGGGGGTAGAGACCCAGTACTTC.

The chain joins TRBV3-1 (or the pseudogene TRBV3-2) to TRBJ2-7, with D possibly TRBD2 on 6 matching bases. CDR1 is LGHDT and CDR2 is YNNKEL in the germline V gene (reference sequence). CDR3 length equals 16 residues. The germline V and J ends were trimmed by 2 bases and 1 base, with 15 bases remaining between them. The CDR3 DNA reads TGTGCCAGCAGCCAAAGCTACGGGGGACCGTCCTACGAGCAGTACTTC. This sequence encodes CASSQSYGGPSYEQYF.

CDR3: CASSGSVGGSQFF. CDR3 DNA: TGCGCCAGCAGCGGGTCGGTTGGCGGGAGCCAGTTCTTC. The chain joins TRBV10-1 to TRBJ2-1; the match to TRBD2 covers 7 bases. The V and J ends lost 6 bases and 13 bases, in that order; junction bases with no gene match: 12. The CDR3 contains 13 residues. Germline CDR1 reads WNHNN; CDR2 reads SYGVQD (reference sequence).

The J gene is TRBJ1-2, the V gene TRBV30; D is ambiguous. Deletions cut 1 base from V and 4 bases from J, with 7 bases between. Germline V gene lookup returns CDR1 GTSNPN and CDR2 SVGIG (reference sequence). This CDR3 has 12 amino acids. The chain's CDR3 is CAWSAPGYGYTF. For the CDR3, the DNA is TGTGCCTGGAGTGCTCCGGGCTATGGCTACACCTTC.

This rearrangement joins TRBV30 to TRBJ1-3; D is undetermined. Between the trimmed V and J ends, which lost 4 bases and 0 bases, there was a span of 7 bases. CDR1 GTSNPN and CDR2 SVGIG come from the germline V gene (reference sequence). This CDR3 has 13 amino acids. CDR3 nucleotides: TGTGCCTGGACAGGCAGCTCTGGAAACACCATATATTTT. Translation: CAWTGSSGNTIYF.

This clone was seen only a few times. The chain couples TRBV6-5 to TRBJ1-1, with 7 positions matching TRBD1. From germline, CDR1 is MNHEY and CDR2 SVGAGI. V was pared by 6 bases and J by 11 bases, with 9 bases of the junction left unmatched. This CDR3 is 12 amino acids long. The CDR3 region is CASRPTGFRAFF. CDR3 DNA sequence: TGTGCCAGCAGGCCGACAGGGTTTAGGGCTTTCTTT.

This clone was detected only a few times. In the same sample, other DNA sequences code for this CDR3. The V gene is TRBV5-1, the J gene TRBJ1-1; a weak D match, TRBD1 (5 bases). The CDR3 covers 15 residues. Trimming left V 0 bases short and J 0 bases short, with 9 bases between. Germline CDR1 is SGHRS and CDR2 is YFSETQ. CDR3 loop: CASSLGGGMNTEAFF. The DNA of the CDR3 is TGCGCCAGCAGCTTGGGGGGGGGAATGAACACTGAAGCTTTCTTT.

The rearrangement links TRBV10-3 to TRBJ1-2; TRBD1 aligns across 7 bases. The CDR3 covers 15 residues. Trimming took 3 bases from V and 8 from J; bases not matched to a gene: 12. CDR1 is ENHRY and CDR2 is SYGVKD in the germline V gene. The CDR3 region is CAISEPQTGINGYTF. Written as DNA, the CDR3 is TGTGCCATCAGTGAACCCCAGACAGGGATAAACGGCTACACCTTC.

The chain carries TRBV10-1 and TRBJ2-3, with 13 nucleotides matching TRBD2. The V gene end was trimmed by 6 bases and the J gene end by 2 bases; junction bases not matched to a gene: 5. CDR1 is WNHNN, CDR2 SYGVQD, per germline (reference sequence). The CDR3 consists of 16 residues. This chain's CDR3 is CASRAGLAGATDTQYF. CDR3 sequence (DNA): TGCGCCAGCAGGGCCGGACTAGCGGGGGCCACAGATACGCAGTATTTT.

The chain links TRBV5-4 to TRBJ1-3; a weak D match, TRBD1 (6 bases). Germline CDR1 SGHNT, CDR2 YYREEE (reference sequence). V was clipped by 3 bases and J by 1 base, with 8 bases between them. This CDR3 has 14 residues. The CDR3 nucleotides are TGTGCCAGCAGCTCTACAGGGTCTGGAAACACCATATATTTT. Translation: CASSSTGSGNTIYF.

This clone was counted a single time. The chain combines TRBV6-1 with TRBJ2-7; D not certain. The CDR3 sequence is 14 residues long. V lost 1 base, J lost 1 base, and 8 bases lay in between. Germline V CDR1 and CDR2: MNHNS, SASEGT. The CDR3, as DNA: TGTGCCAGCAGTGAAGGAGGATGGTCCTACGAGCAGTACTTC. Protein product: CASSEGGWSYEQYF.

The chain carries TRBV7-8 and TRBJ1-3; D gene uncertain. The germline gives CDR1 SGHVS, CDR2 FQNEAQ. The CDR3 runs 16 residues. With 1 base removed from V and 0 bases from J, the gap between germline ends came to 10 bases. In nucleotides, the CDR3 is TGTGCCAGCAGCTTAGTGGGCAGTTCCTCTGGAAACACCATATATTTT. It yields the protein CASSLVGSSSGNTIYF.

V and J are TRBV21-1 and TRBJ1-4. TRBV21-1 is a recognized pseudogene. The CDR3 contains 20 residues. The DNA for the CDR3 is TGTGCCAGCAGCAAACCCCGGGGCGGCGGGCCGTTTGCAACTAATGAAAAACTGTTTTTT. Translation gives CASSKPRGGGPFATNEKLFF.

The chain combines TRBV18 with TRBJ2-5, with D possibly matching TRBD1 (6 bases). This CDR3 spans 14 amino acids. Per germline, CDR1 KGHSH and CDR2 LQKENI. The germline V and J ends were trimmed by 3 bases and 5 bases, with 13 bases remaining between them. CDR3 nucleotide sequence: TGTGCCAGCTCACCCTCAGGGGCGAAGGAGACCCAGTACTTC. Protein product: CASSPSGAKETQYF.

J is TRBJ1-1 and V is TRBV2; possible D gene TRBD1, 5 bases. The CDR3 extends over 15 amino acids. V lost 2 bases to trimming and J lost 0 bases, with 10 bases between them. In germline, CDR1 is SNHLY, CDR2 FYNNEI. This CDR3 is CASSELLGVNTEAFF. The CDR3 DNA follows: TGTGCCAGCAGTGAACTGTTAGGGGTGAACACTGAAGCTTTCTTT.

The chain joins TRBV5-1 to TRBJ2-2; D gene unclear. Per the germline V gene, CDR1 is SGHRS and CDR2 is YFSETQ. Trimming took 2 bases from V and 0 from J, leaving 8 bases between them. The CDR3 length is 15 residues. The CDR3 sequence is CASSFLRANTGELFF. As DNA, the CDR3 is TGCGCCAGCAGCTTTCTTAGAGCGAACACCGGGGAGCTGTTTTTT. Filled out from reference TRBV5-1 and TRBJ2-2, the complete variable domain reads KAGVTQTPRYLIKTRGQQVTLSCSPISGHRSVSWYQQTPGQGLQFLFEYFSETQRNKGNFPGRFSGRQFSNSRSEMNVSTLELGDSALYLCASSFLRANTGELFFGEGSRLTVL.

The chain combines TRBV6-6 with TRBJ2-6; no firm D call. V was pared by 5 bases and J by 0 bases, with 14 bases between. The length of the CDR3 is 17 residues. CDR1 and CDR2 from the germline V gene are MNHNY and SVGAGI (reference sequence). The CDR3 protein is CASSPQIVASGANVLTF. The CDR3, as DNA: TGTGCCAGCAGTCCCCAAATCGTGGCCTCTGGGGCCAACGTCCTGACTTTC.